This TCR beta chain is drawn from a study of a mutant IDH1 vaccine in newly diagnosed glioma. Clones were read by immunoSEQ multiplex PCR, and TCRdb kept only the in-frame ones, dropping some. There are around 50,000 clones in the sample; less than 85% occur only once, and about 4.3% lies in the top ten. The sample's time point: week 47, end of study. A single vaccine dose contained 300 ug of mutant IDH1 20-mer peptide, and topical imiquimod was used with it. Administration of eight vaccinations to patients took place in weeks 1, 3, 5, 7, 11, 15, 19, 23. To note about this clone: What it binds is unknown.

Germline CDR1 MNHEY, CDR2 SMNVEV (reference sequence). CDR3 size: 15 residues. V lost 6 bases and J lost 4, with 18 bases in between. This sample comprised PBMCs, obtained from a glioma patient whose treatment included an IDH1 peptide vaccine. The receptor comes from a woman in her 30s with glioma. Some clones in this sample may be carry-over from other donors' samples. The rearrangement links TRBV27 to TRBJ1-1; D uncertain. CDR3 nucleotides: TGTGCCAGCAGCTATAATAATGCAGGTGTCACTGAAGCTTTCTTT. This gives the protein CASSYNNAGVTEAFF.